Detailed here is one T cell receptor (beta chain). Its antigen target is currently unknown. Base qualities are not provided; no much larger clone lies one nucleotide away. The data belong to a study of T cell repertoires in cytomegalovirus infection (dated by TCRdb to the late 2010s). Context from the whole study: Donor HLA type was relevant to the analysis, as public TCR beta signatures indicated carriage of CMV infection together with the matching HLA type.

A distance of 12 bases separates the germline ends of V and J, which lose 10 bases and 3 bases respectively. Sequences SGHTA (CDR1) and FQGNSA (CDR2) are obtained from the germline V gene. The CDR3 holds 12 amino acids from the cysteine to the phenylalanine. This entry keeps only the CDR3 DNA: 36 bases, framed from base 1. The data were produced on an Illumina HiSeq 1500. The raw public data were reprocessed by TCRdb itself: fastp quality trimming at Q25, MiXCR clonotype calling, in-frame beta chains only. Every distinct CDR3 protein forms one entry, paired with its most common genes and DNA. The sample table holds roughly 180,000 distinct CDR3 sequences, of which about a sixth were seen once. The ten largest account for about 23% of the sample. The study at large found these results: In both this cohort and an independent roughly 350-donor cohort, the cumulative frequency of public TCR beta family members distinguished carriers of CMV infection plus the relevant HLA type. The ex vivo response was dominated by HLA-C-restricted CMV-specific TCR beta clonotypes, which also provided the single most frequent clonotype in two of eight donors.

Sequencing input: CD8+ T cells from PBMCs. The chain employs TRBV7-2 and TRBJ1-2, with no confident D gene call. The TCR comes from a human donor in good health (CMV status not recorded). Some clones in this sample may be carry-over from other donors' samples. The DNA sequence follows: TGTGCCACCCCCCTTATTGACTATGGCTACACCTTC. It is translated as CATPLIDYGYTF. Joined to the reference TRBV7-2 and TRBJ1-2 proteins, this CDR3 gives the full variable domain: GAGVSQSPSNKVTEKGKDVELRCDPISGHTALYWYRQSLGQGLEFLIYFQGNSAPDKSGLPSDRFSAERTGGSVSTLTIQRTQQEDSAVYLCATPLIDYGYTFGSGTRLTVV.